The rows below give T cell receptor beta chains drawn from one sample of a study of long-term antiretroviral therapy in people with HIV. The protocol was immunoSEQ multiplex PCR, while the TCRdb copy is restricted to in-frame clones and leaves out a portion. This sample carries around 11,000 clones, around nine tenths of them seen once, and the ten largest clones take about 20%. Here the sequenced sample was unsorted PBMCs, taken 0.2 years before starting antiretroviral therapy. All receptors derive from a middle-aged woman with HIV. The CDR3 runs from the conserved cysteine through the conserved F or W. The D gene is left open where the match is weak. The listing skips clone size in some rows; elsewhere it reads once, few, many or a size class.

clone_size j_call v_call d_call cdr3_aa cdr3_nt
. TRBJ1-3 TRBV18 . CASSPPRKGSGNTIYF TGTGCCAGCTCACCACCGAGAAAGGGCTCTGGAAACACCATATATTTT
. TRBJ1-1 TRBV4-1 . CASSQAGGRRTEAFF TGCGCCAGCAGCCAAGCTGGCGGCAGGAGGACTGAAGCTTTCTTT
. TRBJ1-1 TRBV6-1 TRBD1 CASNRQGGTEAFF TGTGCCAGCAACCGACAGGGCGGCACTGAAGCTTTCTTT
. TRBJ1-3 TRBV6-6 TRBD1 CASRHRDSGSGNTIYF TGTGCCAGCAGGCACCGGGACAGTGGCTCTGGAAACACCATATATTTT
once TRBJ1-1 TRBV5-1 TRBD1 CASSLASGTGEAFF TGCGCCAGCAGCTTGGCCTCCGGGACAGGTGAAGCTTTCTTT
. TRBJ1-1 TRBV7-2 . CASSSYREGTEAFF TGTGCCAGCAGCTCCTACAGGGAAGGGACTGAAGCTTTCTTT
. TRBJ2-7 TRBV1 . CTSSQDCLTSGGLYEQYF TGCACCAGCAGCCAAGATTGTCTGACTAGCGGGGGGCTGTACGAGCAGTACTTC
. TRBJ1-2 TRBV5-4 . CASSQVTGSDYGYTF TGTGCCAGCAGCCAAGTAACAGGGTCTGACTATGGCTACACCTTC
. TRBJ1-1 TRBV5-5 . CASSFEGQGTEAFF TGTGCCAGCAGCTTTGAGGGGCAGGGAACTGAAGCTTTCTTT
. TRBJ1-2 TRBV10-3 . CAIRSAGTLENTF TGTGCCATCAGGTCCGCCGGGACCCTTGAAAACACCTTC
. TRBJ1-3 TRBV7-2 . CASSLGEVPGNTIYF TGTGCCAGCAGCTTAGGCGAAGTACCTGGAAACACCATATATTTT
. TRBJ1-1 TRBV7-3 . CASSLGQGTEAFF TGTGCCAGCAGCTTGGGGCAGGGCACTGAAGCTTTCTTT
. TRBJ2-7 TRBV19 . CASSDPGTVSYEQYF TGTGCCAGTAGTGACCCCGGGACGGTTTCCTACGAGCAGTACTTC
once TRBJ1-5 TRBV7-9 . CASSLGPLGQPQHF TGTGCCAGCAGCTTAGGGCCGCTCGGTCAGCCCCAGCATTTT
. TRBJ1-5 TRBV2 TRBD1 CASSTRDSSNQPQHF TGTGCCAGCAGTACCCGGGACAGCAGCAATCAGCCCCAGCATTTT
. TRBJ2-1 TRBV11-3 . CASSLDWGGASSYNEQFF TGTGCCAGCAGCTTAGATTGGGGGGGCGCCAGCTCCTACAATGAGCAGTTCTTC
. TRBJ1-2 TRBV6-1 . CASSVTVRESYGYTF TGTGCCAGCAGTGTGACAGTTCGGGAGAGCTATGGCTACACCTTC